The clone carrying this T cell receptor (beta chain) was found a few times. Its matching antigen is unknown. The sample originates from a study of Graves' ophthalmopathy and Graves' hyperthyroidism. Study-wide points: Ophthalmopathy progression cases were predicted by the model with 70.59% sensitivity and almost 75% specificity.

Exclusion criteria comprised other autoimmune diseases, uncontrolled infections, pregnancy or lactation in patients. This CDR3 contains 16 residues. Germline CDR1 reads MDHEN; CDR2 reads SYDVKM. Trimming took 7 bases from V and 3 from J, leaving 19 bases between them. RNA transcripts were the template, and TCR beta CDR3 regions were amplified from them. HTBI primers primed a first-round RT-PCR, and a second-round multiplex PCR followed. Each CDR3 protein is one row after TCRdb ran MiXCR on the multiplex PCR reads. The sample includes hundreds of thousands of distinct CDR3 sequences, around 21% of them seen just once.

This chain connects TRBV28 to TRBJ1-5; D is uncertain. The sequence came from a woman younger than 30 with stable Graves' hyperthyroidism. Sequenced input: peripheral blood. The CDR3 protein is CASIKMTRRFNQPQHF. The CDR3 nucleotides read TGTGCCAGCATAAAAATGACAAGGAGGTTCAATCAGCCCCAGCATTTT.